Only a few counts were recorded for the clone carrying this T cell receptor beta chain. This sample stems from a study of T cells in Graves' hyperthyroidism and ophthalmopathy. RNA transcripts provided the source from which TCR beta CDR3 regions were amplified. HTBI primers were employed in a first-round RT-PCR of the TCR CDR3. MiXCR, run by TCRdb on the multiplex PCR reads, gives a single entry per CDR3 protein. The table lists roughly 740,000 distinct CDR3 sequences, 15% to 20% of them singletons. V dropped 5 bases and J dropped 2 bases, with 14 bases sitting between them. Germline CDR1 is DFQATT and CDR2 is SNEGSKA (reference sequence). CDR3 length: 14 amino acids.

This sequence originates from a man aged 18-30 years with Graves' hyperthyroidism. The source material was blood. The chain joins TRBV20-1 to TRBJ2-3, with D perhaps given as TRBD1 or TRBD2 (6 bases each). The CDR3 nucleotides read TGCAGTGCTCGTTCGGGGGCGTTCACAGATACGCAGTATTTT. This codes for CSARSGAFTDTQYF.